This T cell receptor (beta chain) was found in a study of blood T cell repertoires in COVID-19. The protocol was immunoSEQ multiplex PCR, while the TCRdb copy is restricted to in-frame clones and leaves out a portion. The sample lists about 430,000 clones; approximately 90% were seen once. What was sequenced was peripheral blood. This clonotype was sampled from a young man with COVID-19, enrolled during active disease.

The CDR3 here is CASGPMRNTEAFF. The DNA of the CDR3 is TGTGCCAGCGGTCCTATGCGGAACACTGAAGCTTTCTTT. This chain joins TRBV12-3 or TRBV12-4 and TRBJ1-1; no clear D gene. The CDR3 has 13 amino acids. The V end was cut by 8 bases, the J end by 1 base, with 11 bases between.